These 9 T cell receptor beta chains were sequenced from one sample in a study of blood T cell repertoires in COVID-19 (dated by TCRdb to about 2020). Library method: the immunoSEQ multiplex PCR assay. TCRdb re-hosts the immuneACCESS table, in-frame sequences only. Its copies lack some clones; in the studies checked, an unresolved V gene accounts for under half of them, and the cause for the rest is not known. The sample table holds hundreds of thousands of clones, of which about nine tenths were seen once. The ten most abundant clones make up less than 2% of the sample. Sequencing was carried out using PBMCs or T cells enriched from blood (not recorded which). The receptors come from a man aged 35-49 years who had recovered from COVID-19.

The chain recombines TRBV28 with TRBJ2-4; D unresolved. Germline CDR1 MDHEN, CDR2 SYDVKM. The CDR3 is made up of 14 amino acids. Trimming took off 3 bases at V and 3 bases at J, with 9 bases between the two ends. CDR3: CASSLFNGKNIQYF. In DNA form, the CDR3 reads TGTGCCAGCAGTTTGTTTAACGGCAAAAACATTCAGTACTTC.

CDR3: CASSLGDRGVTGELFF. Here the CDR3 DNA reads TGTGCCAGCAGCTTGGGGGACAGGGGGGTCACCGGGGAGCTGTTTTTT. The V and J genes are TRBV5-4 and TRBJ2-2; 11 bases fit TRBD1. Germline V lookup: CDR1 SGHNT, CDR2 YYREEE (reference sequence). The length of the CDR3 is 16 residues. The ends lost 0 bases at V and 4 bases at J; junction bases unmatched: 2.

This clone was recorded only once. This chain uses TRBV9 with TRBJ2-7, with TRBD1 matching 7 bases. The ends lost 2 bases at V and 3 bases at J; junction bases unmatched: 2. The germline CDR1 and CDR2 sequences are SGDLS and YYNGEE. The CDR3 consists of 13 residues. The CDR3 DNA sequence: TGTGCCAGCAGCGTTCGACAGGGCTACGAGCAGTACTTC. Amino acid sequence: CASSVRQGYEQYF.

The chain is built from TRBV25-1 and TRBJ2-7; 9 bases fit TRBD2. V gave up 5 bases and J gave up 6 bases; unmatched junction bases: 5. This CDR3 has 13 amino acids. Germline V gene data show CDR1 as MGHDK and CDR2 as SYGVNS. The CDR3 nucleotides are TGTGCCAGCAGTCGCGGGAGGGCATCCGAGCAGTACTTC. This gives the protein CASSRGRASEQYF.

The chain couples TRBV11-3 to TRBJ2-3; perhaps TRBD1 as D (6 bases). Trimming took off 1 base at V and 0 bases at J, with 17 bases between the two ends. In germline, CDR1 is SGHNT, CDR2 YENEEA. This CDR3 contains 18 residues. CDR3: CASSLGGGTLRSTDTQYF. In DNA, the CDR3 is TGTGCCAGCAGCTTAGGCGGTGGGACACTAAGAAGCACAGATACGCAGTATTTT.

V is TRBV24-1 and J is TRBJ2-1, with 9 bases lining up with TRBD1. CDR1 is KGHDR, CDR2 SFDVKD, per germline. The V gene end was trimmed by 1 base and the J gene end by 5 bases; junction bases not matched to a gene: 11. CDR3 length equals 18 residues. CDR3 nucleotides: TGTGCCACCAGTGATTTAGGGACAGGGCCCGGTCTCCACAATGAGCAGTTCTTC. Its translation is CATSDLGTGPGLHNEQFF.

The rearrangement links TRBV13 to TRBJ1-1; the D is unclear. This CDR3 comprises 13 residues. In germline, CDR1 is PRHDT, CDR2 FYEKMQ (reference sequence). Trimming took 5 bases from V and 2 from J, leaving 9 bases between them. The CDR3 here is CASSQQVNTEAFF. DNA of the CDR3: TGTGCCAGCAGCCAACAAGTTAACACTGAAGCTTTCTTT.

V usage is TRBV30 and J usage is TRBJ2-7, with 8 bases aligning to TRBD1. The V and J ends lost 2 bases and 2 bases, in that order; junction bases with no gene match: 2. CDR1 GTSNPN and CDR2 SVGIG come from the germline V gene (reference sequence). The CDR3 spans 13 residues. CDR3 DNA: TGTGCCTGGAGTTTGACAGGGGCCTACGAGCAGTACTTC. Its translation: CAWSLTGAYEQYF.

Only a few counts were recorded for this clone. The gene calls are TRBV7-9 and TRBJ2-7; D ambiguous. V dropped 0 bases and J dropped 7 bases, with 7 bases sitting between them. The CDR3 has 12 residues. Germline V gives CDR1 SEHNR, CDR2 FQNEAQ (reference sequence). The CDR3 loop reads CASSLARTEQYF. The DNA for the CDR3 is TGTGCCAGCAGCTTAGCGCGCACTGAGCAGTACTTC.